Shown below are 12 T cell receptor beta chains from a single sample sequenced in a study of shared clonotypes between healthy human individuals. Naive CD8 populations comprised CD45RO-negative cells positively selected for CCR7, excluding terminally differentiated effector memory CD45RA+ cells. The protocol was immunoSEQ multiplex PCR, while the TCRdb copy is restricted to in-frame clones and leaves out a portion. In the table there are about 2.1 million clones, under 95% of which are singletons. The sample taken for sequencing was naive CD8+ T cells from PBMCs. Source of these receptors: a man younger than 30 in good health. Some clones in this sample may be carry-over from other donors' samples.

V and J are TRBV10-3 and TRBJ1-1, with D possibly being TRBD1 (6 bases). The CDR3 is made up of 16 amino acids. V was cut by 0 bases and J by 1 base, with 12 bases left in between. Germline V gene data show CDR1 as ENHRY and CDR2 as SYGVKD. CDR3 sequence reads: CAISESEWGPNTEAFF. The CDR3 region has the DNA TGTGCCATCAGTGAGTCGGAGTGGGGGCCGAACACTGAAGCTTTCTTT.

The CDR3: CASSNGGVLTRVPQHF. The CDR3 nucleotides are TGTGCCAGCAGCAATGGAGGGGTCTTAACACGCGTGCCCCAGCATTTT. V usage is TRBV21-1 and J usage is TRBJ1-5. TRBV21-1 is reported as a pseudogene. This CDR3 comprises 16 residues.

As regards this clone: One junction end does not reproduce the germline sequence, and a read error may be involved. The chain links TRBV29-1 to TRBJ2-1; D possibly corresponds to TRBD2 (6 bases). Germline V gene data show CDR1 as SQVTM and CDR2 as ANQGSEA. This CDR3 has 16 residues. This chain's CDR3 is CSVEWSSAFSNNEQFF. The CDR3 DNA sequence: TGCAGCGTTGAATGGTCTAGCGCTTTCTCCAACAATGAGCAGTTCTTC.

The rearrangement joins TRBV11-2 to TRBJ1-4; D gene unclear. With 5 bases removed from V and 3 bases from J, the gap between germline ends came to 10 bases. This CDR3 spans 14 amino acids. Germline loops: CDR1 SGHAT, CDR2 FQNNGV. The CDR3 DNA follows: TGTGCCAGCAGCACGTTCGGACCTAATGAAAAACTGTTTTTT. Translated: CASSTFGPNEKLFF. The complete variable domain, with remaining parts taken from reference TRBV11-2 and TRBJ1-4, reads EAGVAQSPRYKIIEKRQSVAFWCNPISGHATLYWYQQILGQGPKLLIQFQNNGVVDDSQLPKDRFSAERLKGVDSTLKIQPAKLEDSAVYLCASSTFGPNEKLFFGSGTQLSVL.

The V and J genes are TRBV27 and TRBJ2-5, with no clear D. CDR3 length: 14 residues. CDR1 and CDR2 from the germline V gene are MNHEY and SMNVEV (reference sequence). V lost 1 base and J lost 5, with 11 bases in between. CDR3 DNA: TGTGCCAGCAGTTTATGGTCCGGTGGCGAGACCCAGTACTTC. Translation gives CASSLWSGGETQYF.

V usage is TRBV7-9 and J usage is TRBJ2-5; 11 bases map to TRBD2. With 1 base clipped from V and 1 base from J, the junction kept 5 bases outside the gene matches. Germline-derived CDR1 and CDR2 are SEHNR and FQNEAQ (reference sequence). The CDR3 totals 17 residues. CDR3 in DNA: TGTGCCAGCAGCTTAGGTCCAGGACTAGCGGGCCAAGAGACCCAGTACTTC. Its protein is CASSLGPGLAGQETQYF.

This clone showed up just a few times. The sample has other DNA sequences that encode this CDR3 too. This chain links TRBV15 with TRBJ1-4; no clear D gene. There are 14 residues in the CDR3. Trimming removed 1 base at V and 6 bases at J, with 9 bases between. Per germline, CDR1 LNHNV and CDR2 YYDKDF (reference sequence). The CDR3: CATSRGGEDEKLFF. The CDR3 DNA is TGTGCCACCAGCAGAGGTGGTGAGGATGAAAAACTGTTTTTT.

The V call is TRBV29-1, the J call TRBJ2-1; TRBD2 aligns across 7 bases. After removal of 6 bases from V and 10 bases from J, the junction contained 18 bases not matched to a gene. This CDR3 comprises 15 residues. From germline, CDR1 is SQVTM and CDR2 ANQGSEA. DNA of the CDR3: TGCAGCGTCGCCGGCTGGGGGGGACTACTCGTGGAGCAGTTCTTC. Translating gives CSVAGWGGLLVEQFF.

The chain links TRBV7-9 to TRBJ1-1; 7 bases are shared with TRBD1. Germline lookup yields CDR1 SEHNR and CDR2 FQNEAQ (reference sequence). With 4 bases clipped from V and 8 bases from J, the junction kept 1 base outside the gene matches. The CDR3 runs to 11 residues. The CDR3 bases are TGTGCCAGCAGCTCACAGGGGGAAGCTTTCTTT. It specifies CASSSQGEAFF.

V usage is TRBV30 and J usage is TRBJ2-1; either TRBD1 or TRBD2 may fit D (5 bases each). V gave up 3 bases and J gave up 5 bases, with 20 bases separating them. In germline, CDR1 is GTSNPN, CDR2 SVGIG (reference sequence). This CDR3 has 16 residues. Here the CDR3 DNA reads TGTGCCTGGAGCTCTGACCTGTGGGGGATCAACAATGAGCAGTTCTTC. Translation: CAWSSDLWGINNEQFF.

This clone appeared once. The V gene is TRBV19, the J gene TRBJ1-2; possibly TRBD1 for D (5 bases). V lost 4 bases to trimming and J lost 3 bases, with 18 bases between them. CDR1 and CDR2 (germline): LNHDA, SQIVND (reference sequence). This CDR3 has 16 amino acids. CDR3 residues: CASSTSSGVTDYGYTF. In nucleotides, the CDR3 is TGTGCCAGTAGTACCTCCTCGGGGGTAACAGACTATGGCTACACCTTC.

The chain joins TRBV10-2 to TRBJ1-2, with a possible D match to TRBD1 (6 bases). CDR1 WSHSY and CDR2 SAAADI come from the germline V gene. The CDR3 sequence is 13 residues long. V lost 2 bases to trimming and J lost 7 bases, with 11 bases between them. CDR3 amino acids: CASSERGVGGYTF. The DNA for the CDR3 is TGCGCCAGCAGTGAGAGGGGGGTCGGTGGCTACACCTTC.